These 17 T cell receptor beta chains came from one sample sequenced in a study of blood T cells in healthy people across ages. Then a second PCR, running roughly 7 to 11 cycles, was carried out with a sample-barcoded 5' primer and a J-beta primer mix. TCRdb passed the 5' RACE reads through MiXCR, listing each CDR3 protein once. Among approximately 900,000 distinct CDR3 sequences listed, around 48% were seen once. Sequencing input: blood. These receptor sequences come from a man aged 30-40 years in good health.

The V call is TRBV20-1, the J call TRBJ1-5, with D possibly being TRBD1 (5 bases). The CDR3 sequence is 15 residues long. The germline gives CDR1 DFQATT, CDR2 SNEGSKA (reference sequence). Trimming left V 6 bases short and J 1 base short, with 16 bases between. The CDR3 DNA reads TGCAGTGCCTTAGACCCAGGGTCAAGCAATCAGCCCCAGCATTTT. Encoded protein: CSALDPGSSNQPQHF.

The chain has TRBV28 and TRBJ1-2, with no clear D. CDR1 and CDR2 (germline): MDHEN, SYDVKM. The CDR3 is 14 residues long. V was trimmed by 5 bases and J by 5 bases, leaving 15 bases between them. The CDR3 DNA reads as TGTGCCAGCAGTCCCCCCGGAACAGTGTATGGCTACACCTTC. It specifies CASSPPGTVYGYTF.

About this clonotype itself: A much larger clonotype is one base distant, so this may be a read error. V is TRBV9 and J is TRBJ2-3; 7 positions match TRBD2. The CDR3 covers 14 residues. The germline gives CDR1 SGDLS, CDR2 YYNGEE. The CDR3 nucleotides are TGTGCCAGCAGCGTAGAAGCGGGACGAGATATGCAGTATTTT. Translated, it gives CASSVEAGRDMQYF. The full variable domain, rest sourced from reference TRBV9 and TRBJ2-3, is DSGVTQTPKHLITATGQRVTLRCSPRSGDLSVYWYQQSLDQGLQFLIQYYNGEERAKGNILERFSAQQFPDLHSELNLSSLELGDSALYFCASSVEAGRDMQYFGPGTRLTVL.

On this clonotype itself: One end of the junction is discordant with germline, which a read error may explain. The CDR3 DNA follows: TGCGCCAGCAGTGCGGGACAGACCTACGAGCAGTACTTC. It specifies CASSAGQTYEQYF. This chain connects TRBV28 to TRBJ2-5, with D perhaps matching TRBD1 (7 bases). The J call may be in error: the DNA end matches TRBJ2-7 better. Germline CDR1 is MDHEN and CDR2 is SYDVKM. The CDR3 extends over 13 amino acids.

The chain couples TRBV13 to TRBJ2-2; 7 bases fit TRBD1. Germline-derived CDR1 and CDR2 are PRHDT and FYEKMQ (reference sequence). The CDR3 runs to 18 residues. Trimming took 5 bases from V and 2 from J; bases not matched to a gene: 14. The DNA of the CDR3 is TGTGCCAGCAGCCGCCGGACAGGCGCCACATTTAACACCGGGGAGCTGTTTTTT. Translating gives CASSRRTGATFNTGELFF. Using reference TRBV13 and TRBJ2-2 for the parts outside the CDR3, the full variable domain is AAGVIQSPRHLIKEKRETATLKCYPIPRHDTVYWYQQGPGQDPQFLISFYEKMQSDKGSIPDRFSAQQFSDYHSELNMSSLELGDSALYFCASSRRTGATFNTGELFFGEGSRLTVL.

CDR3 sequence (DNA): TGTGCCAGCAGCTTAAGGGTGGGCGGCTCCTACGAGCAGTACTTC. As protein: CASSLRVGGSYEQYF. V is TRBV7-2 and J is TRBJ2-7; unclear D gene. Trimming left V 2 bases short and J 0 bases short, with 11 bases between. The CDR3 has 15 amino acids. CDR1 is SGHTA and CDR2 is FQGNSA in the germline V gene. Full variable domain (outside the CDR3, taken from reference TRBV7-2 and TRBJ2-7): GAGVSQSPSNKVTEKGKDVELRCDPISGHTALYWYRQSLGQGLEFLIYFQGNSAPDKSGLPSDRFSAERTGGSVSTLTIQRTQQEDSAVYLCASSLRVGGSYEQYFGPGTRLTVT.

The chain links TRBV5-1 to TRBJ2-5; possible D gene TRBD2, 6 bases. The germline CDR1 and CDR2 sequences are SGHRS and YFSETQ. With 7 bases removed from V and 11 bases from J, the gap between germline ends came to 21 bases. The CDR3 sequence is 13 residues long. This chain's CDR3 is CASRDSDSGEQYF. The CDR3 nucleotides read TGCGCCAGCCGCGACAGTGACTCGGGAGAGCAGTACTTC.

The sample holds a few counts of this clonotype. CDR3 loop: CASSYMLYEEKLFF. For the CDR3, the DNA is TGTGCCAGCAGTTACATGCTTTATGAGGAAAAACTGTTTTTT. The chain couples TRBV6-6 to TRBJ1-4; the D is unclear. This CDR3 contains 14 residues. Germline V gene data show CDR1 as MNHNY and CDR2 as SVGAGI (reference sequence). V dropped 2 bases and J dropped 8 bases, with 12 bases sitting between them.

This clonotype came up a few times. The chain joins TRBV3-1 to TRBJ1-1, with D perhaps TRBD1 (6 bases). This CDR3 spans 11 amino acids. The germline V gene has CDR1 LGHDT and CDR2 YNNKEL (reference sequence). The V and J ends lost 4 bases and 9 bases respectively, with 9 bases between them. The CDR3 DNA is TGTGCCAGCAGCCCCGGGACAAAAGCTTTCTTT. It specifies CASSPGTKAFF.

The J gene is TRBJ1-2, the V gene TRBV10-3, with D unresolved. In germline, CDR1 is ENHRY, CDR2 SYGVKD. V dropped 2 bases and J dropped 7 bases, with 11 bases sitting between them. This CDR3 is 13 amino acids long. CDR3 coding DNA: TGTGCCATCAGTGAGCCCACGGCTATTGGCTACACCTTC. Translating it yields CAISEPTAIGYTF.

CDR3 DNA: TGTGCCAGCTCTACCCCCAGTCTGGACAATGAGCAGTTCTTC. Its protein product is CASSTPSLDNEQFF. V is TRBV28 and J is TRBJ2-1; no reliable D call. V was clipped by 8 bases and J by 5 bases, with 16 bases between them. Per the germline V gene, CDR1 is MDHEN and CDR2 is SYDVKM. This CDR3 comprises 14 residues.

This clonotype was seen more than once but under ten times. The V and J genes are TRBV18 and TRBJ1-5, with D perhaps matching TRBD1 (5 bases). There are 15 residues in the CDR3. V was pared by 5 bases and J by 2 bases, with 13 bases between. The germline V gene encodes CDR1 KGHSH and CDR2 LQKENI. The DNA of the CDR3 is TGTGCCAGCTCAACAGGTCGGGGGGGCAATCAGCCCCAGCATTTT. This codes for CASSTGRGGNQPQHF.

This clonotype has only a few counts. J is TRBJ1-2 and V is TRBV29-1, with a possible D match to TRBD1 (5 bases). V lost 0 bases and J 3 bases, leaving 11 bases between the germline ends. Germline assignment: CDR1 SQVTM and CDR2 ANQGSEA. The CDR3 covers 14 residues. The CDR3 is CSVEDRQGDYGYTF. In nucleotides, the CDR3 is TGCAGCGTTGAAGATCGGCAGGGCGACTATGGCTACACCTTC.

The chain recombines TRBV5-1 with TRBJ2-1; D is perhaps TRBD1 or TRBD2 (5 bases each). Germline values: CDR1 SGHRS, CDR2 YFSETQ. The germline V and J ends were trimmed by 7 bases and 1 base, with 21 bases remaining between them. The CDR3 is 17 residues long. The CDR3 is CASGTTGTEDSYNEQFF. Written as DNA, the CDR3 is TGCGCCAGCGGCACCACCGGGACGGAGGATTCCTACAATGAGCAGTTCTTC.

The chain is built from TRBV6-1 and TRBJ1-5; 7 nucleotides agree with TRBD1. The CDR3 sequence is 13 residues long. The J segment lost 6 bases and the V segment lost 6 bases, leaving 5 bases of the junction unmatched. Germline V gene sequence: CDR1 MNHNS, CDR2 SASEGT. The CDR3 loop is CASRGQEGQPQHF. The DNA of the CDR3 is TGTGCCAGCAGAGGACAGGAAGGTCAGCCCCAGCATTTT.

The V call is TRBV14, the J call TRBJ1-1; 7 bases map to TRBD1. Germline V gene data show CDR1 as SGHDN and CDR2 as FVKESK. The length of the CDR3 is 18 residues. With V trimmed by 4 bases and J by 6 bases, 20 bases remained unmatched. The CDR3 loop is CASSPSWAGGKVLAEAFF. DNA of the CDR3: TGTGCCAGCAGCCCATCGTGGGCAGGGGGAAAAGTTTTGGCTGAAGCTTTCTTT.

The chain's CDR3 is CSVEKGVAEAFF. DNA of the CDR3: TGCAGCGTTGAGAAAGGGGTGGCTGAAGCTTTCTTT. The chain has TRBV29-1 and TRBJ1-1, with D possibly matching TRBD1 (5 bases). Per the germline V gene, CDR1 is SQVTM and CDR2 is ANQGSEA. The CDR3 contains 12 residues. The ends were cut back, 3 bases at V and 6 bases at J, with 11 bases in the middle. The entire variable domain, with the rest obtained from reference TRBV29-1 and TRBJ1-1, is as follows: SAVISQKPSRDICQRGTSLTIQCQVDSQVTMMFWYRQQPGQSLTLIATANQGSEATYESGFVIDKFPISRPNLTFSTLTVSNMSPEDSSIYLCSVEKGVAEAFFGQGTRLTVV.